This T cell receptor (beta chain) originates from a study of T cell repertoires in cytomegalovirus infection. Looking at the study overall: A matching HLA type, together with CMV infection, was signaled by public TCR beta signatures.

TCRdb itself ran the reads through MiXCR, one entry per CDR3 protein. The sample lists 200,000 to 300,000 distinct CDR3 sequences; roughly 10% were seen once. This clonotype was seen ten or more times. Its cognate antigen is unknown. Overall study results and limits: It was HLA-C-restricted CMV-specific TCR beta clonotypes that dominated the response ex vivo.

Per the germline V gene, CDR1 is LNHDA and CDR2 is SQIVND (reference sequence). V lost 8 bases to trimming and J lost 3 bases, with 14 bases between them. The CDR3 has 14 residues. The V and J genes are TRBV19 and TRBJ2-4, with D perhaps matching TRBD1 or TRBD2 (5 bases each). The sample comprised PBMCs. The receptor was derived from a human donor in good health (CMV status not recorded). Some clones in this sample may be carry-over from other donors' samples. The CDR3 DNA reads as TGTGCCAGTCTTCAAGTGGGGGACAAAAACATTCAGTACTTC. This encodes CASLQVGDKNIQYF.